This T cell receptor (beta chain) was captured in a study of lymphopenia after photon versus proton radiotherapy. Findings and limits, study-wide: After lymphocyte nadir, photon-treated repertoires showed oligoclonal expansion, especially CD8+ Temra. Only patients who died were analyzed for survival; proton advantage is unproven. Proton therapy kept repertoires fairly stable, unlike photons, which gained effector/memory cells. Larger post-nadir TCR diversity loss correlated inversely with survival in deceased patients.

Profiling relied on immunoSEQ multiplex PCR, and the TCRdb table lists in-frame clones only, not all of them. The sample contains 30,000 to 35,000 clones, roughly 89% of which appear only once. The CDR3 contains 14 residues. Trimming cost V 5 bases and J 11 bases; bases outside gene matches: 12. The germline V gene has CDR1 SGHAT and CDR2 FQNNGV. As regards this clone: Its antigen is as yet unknown.

The TCR was taken from a woman in her 70s with pancreatic cancer. Some clones in this sample may be carry-over from other donors' samples. The chain joins TRBV11-2 to TRBJ2-1; 7 nucleotides agree with TRBD1. This specimen was peripheral blood, taken from a patient treated with proton-based radiotherapy. As DNA, the CDR3 is TGTGCCAGCAGCCCAGTAGTCGGGACAGACAAGCAGTTCTTC. It encodes CASSPVVGTDKQFF.